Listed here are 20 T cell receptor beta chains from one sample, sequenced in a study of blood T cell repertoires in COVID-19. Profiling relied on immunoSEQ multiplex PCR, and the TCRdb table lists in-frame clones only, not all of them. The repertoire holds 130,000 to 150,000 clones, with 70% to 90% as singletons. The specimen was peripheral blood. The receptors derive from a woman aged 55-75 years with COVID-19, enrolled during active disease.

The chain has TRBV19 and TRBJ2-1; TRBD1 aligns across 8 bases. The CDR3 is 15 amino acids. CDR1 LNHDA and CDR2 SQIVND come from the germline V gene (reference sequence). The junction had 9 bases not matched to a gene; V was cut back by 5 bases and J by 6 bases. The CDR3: CASSRVLTGGNEQFF. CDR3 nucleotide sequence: TGTGCCAGTAGTCGGGTCCTTACAGGGGGCAATGAGCAGTTCTTC.

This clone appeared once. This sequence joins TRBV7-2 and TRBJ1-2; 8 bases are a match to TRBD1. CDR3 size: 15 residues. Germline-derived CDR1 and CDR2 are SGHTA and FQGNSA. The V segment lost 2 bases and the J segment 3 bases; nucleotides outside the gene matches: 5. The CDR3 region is CASSLPVTGDYGYTF. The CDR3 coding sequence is TGTGCCAGCAGCTTACCCGTGACAGGGGACTATGGCTACACCTTC.

The CDR3 DNA reads TGCGCCAGCAGCTTAATCCAGAACACTGAAGCTTTCTTT. This encodes CASSLIQNTEAFF. This chain uses TRBV5-1 with TRBJ1-1; no clear D gene. V was shortened by 2 bases and J by 1 base, with 6 bases between the two germline ends. There are 13 residues in the CDR3. Germline V gives CDR1 SGHRS, CDR2 YFSETQ. The full variable domain, completed using reference TRBV5-1 and TRBJ1-1, is KAGVTQTPRYLIKTRGQQVTLSCSPISGHRSVSWYQQTPGQGLQFLFEYFSETQRNKGNFPGRFSGRQFSNSRSEMNVSTLELGDSALYLCASSLIQNTEAFFGQGTRLTVV.

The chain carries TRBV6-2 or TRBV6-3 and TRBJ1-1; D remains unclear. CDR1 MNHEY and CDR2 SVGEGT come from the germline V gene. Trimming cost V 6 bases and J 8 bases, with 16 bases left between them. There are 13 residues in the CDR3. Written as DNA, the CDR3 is TGTGCCAGCAGCCACGGGTCCCCCATCGAAGCTTTCTTT. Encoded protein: CASSHGSPIEAFF.

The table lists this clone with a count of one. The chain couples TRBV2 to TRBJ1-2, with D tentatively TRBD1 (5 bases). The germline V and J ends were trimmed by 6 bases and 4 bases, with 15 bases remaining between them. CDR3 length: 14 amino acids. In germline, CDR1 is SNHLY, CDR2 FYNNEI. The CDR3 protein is CASRRQWEGYGYTF. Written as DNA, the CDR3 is TGTGCCAGCAGGAGACAGTGGGAGGGCTATGGCTACACCTTC.

The CDR3: CASSPGETGRGYTF. CDR3 in DNA: TGTGCCAGTAGTCCGGGGGAGACAGGGCGAGGCTACACCTTC. This sequence joins TRBV19 and TRBJ1-2, with 7 nucleotides matching TRBD1. Germline V gives CDR1 LNHDA, CDR2 SQIVND (reference sequence). CDR3 size: 14 residues. V dropped 5 bases and J dropped 8; count of bases not matched to a gene: 11.

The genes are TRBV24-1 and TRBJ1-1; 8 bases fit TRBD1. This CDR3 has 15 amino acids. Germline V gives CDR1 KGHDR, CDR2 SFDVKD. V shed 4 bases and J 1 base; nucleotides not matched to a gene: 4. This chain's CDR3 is CATSETGAGNTEAFF. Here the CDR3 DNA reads TGTGCCACCAGTGAGACAGGGGCGGGGAACACTGAAGCTTTCTTT.

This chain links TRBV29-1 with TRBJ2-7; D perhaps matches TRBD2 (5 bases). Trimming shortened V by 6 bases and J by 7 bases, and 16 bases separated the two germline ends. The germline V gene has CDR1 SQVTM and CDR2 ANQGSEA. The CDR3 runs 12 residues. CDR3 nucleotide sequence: TGCAGCGTGTCCGAATTAGCGCGGGAGCAGTACTTC. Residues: CSVSELAREQYF.

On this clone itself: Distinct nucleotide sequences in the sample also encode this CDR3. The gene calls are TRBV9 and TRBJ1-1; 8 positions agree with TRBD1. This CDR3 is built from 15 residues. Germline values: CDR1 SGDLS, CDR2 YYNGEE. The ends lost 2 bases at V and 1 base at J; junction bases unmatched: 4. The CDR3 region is CASSVGTGWNTEAFF. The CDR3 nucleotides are TGTGCCAGCAGCGTGGGGACAGGTTGGAACACTGAAGCTTTCTTT.

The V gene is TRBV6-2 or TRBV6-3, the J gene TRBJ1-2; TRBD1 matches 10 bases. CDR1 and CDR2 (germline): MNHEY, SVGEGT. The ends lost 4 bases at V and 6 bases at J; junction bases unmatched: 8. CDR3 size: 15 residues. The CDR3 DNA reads TGTGCCAGCAGTTGGGGACAGGGGACCTTGAATGGCTACACCTTC. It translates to CASSWGQGTLNGYTF.

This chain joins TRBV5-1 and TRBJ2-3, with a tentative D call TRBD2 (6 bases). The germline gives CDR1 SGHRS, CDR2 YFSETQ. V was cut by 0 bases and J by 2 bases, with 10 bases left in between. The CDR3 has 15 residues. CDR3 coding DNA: TGCGCCAGCAGCTTGGTGGCTAGCGACACAGATACGCAGTATTTT. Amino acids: CASSLVASDTDTQYF.

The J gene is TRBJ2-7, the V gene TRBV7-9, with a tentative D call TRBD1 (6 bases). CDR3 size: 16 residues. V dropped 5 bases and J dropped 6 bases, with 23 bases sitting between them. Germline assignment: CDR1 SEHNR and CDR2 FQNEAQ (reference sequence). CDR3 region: CASSPITGQWGSEQYF. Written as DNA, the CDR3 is TGTGCCAGCAGCCCGATCACAGGGCAATGGGGGAGCGAGCAGTACTTC. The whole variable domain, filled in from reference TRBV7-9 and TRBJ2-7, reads DTGVSQNPRHKITKRGQNVTFRCDPISEHNRLYWYRQTLGQGPEFLTYFQNEAQLEKSRLLSDRFSAERPKGSFSTLEIQRTEQGDSAMYLCASSPITGQWGSEQYFGPGTRLTVT.

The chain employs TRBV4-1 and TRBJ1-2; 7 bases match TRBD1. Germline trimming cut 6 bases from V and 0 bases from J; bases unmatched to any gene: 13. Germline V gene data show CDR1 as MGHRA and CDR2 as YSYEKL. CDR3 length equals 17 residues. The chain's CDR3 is CASRWLVTGTANYGYTF. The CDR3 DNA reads TGCGCCAGCAGATGGCTGGTGACCGGGACAGCTAACTATGGCTACACCTTC.

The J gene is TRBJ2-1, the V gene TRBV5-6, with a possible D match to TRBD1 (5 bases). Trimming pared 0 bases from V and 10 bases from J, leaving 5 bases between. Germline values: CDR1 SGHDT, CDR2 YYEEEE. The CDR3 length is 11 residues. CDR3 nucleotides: TGTGCCAGCAGCTTGGGACAGGAGCAGTTCTTC. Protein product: CASSLGQEQFF.

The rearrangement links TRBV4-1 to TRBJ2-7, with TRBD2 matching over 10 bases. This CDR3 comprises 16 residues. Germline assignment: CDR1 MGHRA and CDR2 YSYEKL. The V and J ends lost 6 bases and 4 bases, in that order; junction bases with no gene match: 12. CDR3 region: CASSRPSSGGAYEQYF. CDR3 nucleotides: TGCGCCAGCAGTCGCCCATCCAGCGGGGGGGCTTACGAGCAGTACTTC.

CDR3 DNA: TGTGCCAGCTCACCACAAACAGGTGGTGGAAACACCATATATTTT. Translating it yields CASSPQTGGGNTIYF. The chain uses TRBV18 and TRBJ1-3, with D maybe TRBD1 (5 bases). V was trimmed by 1 base and J by 3 bases, leaving 10 bases between them. This CDR3 is built from 15 residues. Germline CDR1 KGHSH, CDR2 LQKENI.

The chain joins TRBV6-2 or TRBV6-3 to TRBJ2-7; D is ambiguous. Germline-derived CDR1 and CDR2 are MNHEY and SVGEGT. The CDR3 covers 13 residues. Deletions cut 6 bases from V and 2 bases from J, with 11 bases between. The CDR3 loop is CASSPFTTYEQYF. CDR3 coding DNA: TGTGCCAGCAGCCCCTTTACTACCTACGAGCAGTACTTC.

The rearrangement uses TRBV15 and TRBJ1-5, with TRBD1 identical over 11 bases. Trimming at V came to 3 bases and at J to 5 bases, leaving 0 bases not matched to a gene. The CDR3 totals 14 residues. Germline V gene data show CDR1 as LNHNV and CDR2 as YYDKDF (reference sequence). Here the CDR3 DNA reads TGTGCCACCAGCAGGGGACAGGGGGATCAGCCCCAGCATTTT. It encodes CATSRGQGDQPQHF.

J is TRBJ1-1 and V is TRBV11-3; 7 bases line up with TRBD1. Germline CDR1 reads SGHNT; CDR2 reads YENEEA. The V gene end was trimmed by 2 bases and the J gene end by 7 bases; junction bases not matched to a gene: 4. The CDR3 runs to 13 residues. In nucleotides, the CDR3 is TGTGCCAGCAGCTTAACAGACAGGGATGAAGCTTTCTTT. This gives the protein CASSLTDRDEAFF.

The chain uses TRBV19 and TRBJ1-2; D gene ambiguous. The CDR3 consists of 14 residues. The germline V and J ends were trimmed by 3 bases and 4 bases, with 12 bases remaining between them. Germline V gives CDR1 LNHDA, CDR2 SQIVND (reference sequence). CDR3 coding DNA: TGTGCCAGTAGTATGTTGGAGATTTCCTATGGCTACACCTTC. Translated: CASSMLEISYGYTF.